Following are 32 T cell receptor beta chains from one sample sequenced in a study of cytomegalovirus exposure and HLA in healthy donors. The PCR made use of 60 Vbeta and 13 Jbeta primers. Measured with immunoSEQ multiplex PCR; TCRdb has only the in-frame clones, and not every one. The data hold approximately 150,000 clones, with 65% to 70% observed a single time. The source material was PBMCs. Receptor source: a woman aged 18 to 35 in good health and CMV-seropositive.

This clone was observed a handful of times. Additional DNA sequences in this sample encode the identical CDR3. The chain joins TRBV5-1 to TRBJ1-1; D not certain. The V and J ends lost 0 bases and 1 base respectively, with 4 bases between them. Germline loops: CDR1 SGHRS, CDR2 YFSETQ. The CDR3 spans 13 residues. CDR3 residues: CASSLAQNTEAFF. Written as DNA, the CDR3 is TGCGCCAGCAGCTTGGCCCAGAACACTGAAGCTTTCTTT.

The gene calls are TRBV7-8 and TRBJ1-5; 12 bases agree with TRBD1. Per germline, CDR1 SGHVS and CDR2 FQNEAQ. There are 16 residues in the CDR3. V lost 5 bases, J lost 7 bases, and 9 bases stayed unmatched. Here the CDR3 reads CASSPRDRGPGQPQHF. Here the CDR3 DNA reads TGTGCCAGCAGCCCACGGGACAGGGGGCCGGGGCAGCCCCAGCATTTT.

The chain joins TRBV9 to TRBJ1-6; D unclear. The CDR3 is made up of 16 amino acids. In germline, CDR1 is SGDLS, CDR2 YYNGEE. The V and J ends lost 8 bases and 0 bases respectively, with 15 bases between them. DNA for the CDR3: TGTGCCAGTCGGGAAAACCTAAACTCCTATAATTCACCCCTCCACTTT. Encoded protein: CASRENLNSYNSPLHF.

The chain couples TRBV6-1 to TRBJ2-2; 11 positions match TRBD1. Germline assignment: CDR1 MNHNS and CDR2 SASEGT. CDR3 size: 18 residues. Trimming removed 2 bases from V and 4 bases from J; junction bases left unmatched: 9. CDR3 residues: CASSEFSIGTGGTGELFF. The CDR3 coding sequence is TGTGCCAGCAGTGAATTTTCAATCGGGACAGGGGGCACCGGGGAGCTGTTTTTT.

This chain uses TRBV10-3 with TRBJ2-7, with 9 bases lining up with TRBD2. V gave up 3 bases and J gave up 3 bases; unmatched junction bases: 3. Germline CDR1 is ENHRY and CDR2 is SYGVKD. The length of the CDR3 is 14 residues. CDR3 amino acids: CAISEGREGYEQYF. CDR3 DNA: TGTGCCATCAGTGAAGGGCGGGAGGGCTACGAGCAGTACTTC.

The chain combines TRBV28 with TRBJ2-1, with TRBD1 as a possible D gene (6 bases). This CDR3 is built from 15 residues. CDR1 MDHEN and CDR2 SYDVKM come from the germline V gene. The V gene lost 4 bases and the J gene lost 0 bases, with 10 bases spanning the gap. In DNA, the CDR3 is TGTGCCAGCAGTTGGTTGGACAGCTCCTACAATGAGCAGTTCTTC. It specifies CASSWLDSSYNEQFF.

This chain links TRBV5-1 with TRBJ1-3, with 9 bases aligning to TRBD1. The CDR3 loop spans 16 amino acids. V lost 3 bases, J lost 4 bases, and 8 bases stayed unmatched. Germline loops: CDR1 SGHRS, CDR2 YFSETQ. DNA for the CDR3: TGCGCCAGCAGCTGGACAGGGGTCGCGGCCGGAAACACCATATATTTT. It yields the protein CASSWTGVAAGNTIYF.

The V and J genes are TRBV7-8 and TRBJ2-7, with 12 bases fitting TRBD2. Trimming at V came to 4 bases and at J to 3 bases, leaving 16 bases not matched to a gene. The CDR3 contains 19 residues. Germline V CDR1 and CDR2: SGHVS, FQNEAQ. In nucleotides, the CDR3 is TGTGCCAGCAGCTACCCCCCCACGATGACTAGCGGGAGACTCTACGAGCAGTACTTC. This sequence encodes CASSYPPTMTSGRLYEQYF.

This clone turned up a few times. V is TRBV6-5 and J is TRBJ1-1; a possible D gene is TRBD1 (6 bases). The CDR3 totals 13 residues. Germline V gene data show CDR1 as MNHEY and CDR2 as SVGAGI. Trimming left V 2 bases short and J 6 bases short, with 10 bases between. CDR3 loop: CASSYPGHPEAFF. CDR3 DNA: TGTGCCAGCAGTTACCCGGGACATCCTGAAGCTTTCTTT.

The gene calls are TRBV6-6 and TRBJ1-1, with D perhaps matching TRBD1 (6 bases). V gave up 7 bases and J gave up 5 bases, with 14 bases separating them. In germline, CDR1 is MNHNY, CDR2 SVGAGI (reference sequence). The CDR3 sequence is 13 residues long. CDR3 sequence: CASTLNRATEAFF. Written as DNA, the CDR3 is TGTGCCAGCACCCTAAACAGGGCGACTGAAGCTTTCTTT.

J is TRBJ1-3 and V is TRBV30; 7 bases line up with TRBD1. The CDR3 is 17 amino acids. In germline, CDR1 is GTSNPN, CDR2 SVGIG (reference sequence). Germline trimming cut 4 bases from V and 0 bases from J; bases unmatched to any gene: 12. CDR3 residues: CAWMRISGTVSGNTIYF. As DNA, the CDR3 is TGTGCCTGGATGAGGATTTCCGGGACAGTCTCTGGAAACACCATATATTTT. Filled out from reference TRBV30 and TRBJ1-3, the complete variable domain reads SQTIHQWPATLVQPVGSPLSLECTVEGTSNPNLYWYRQAAGRGLQLLFYSVGIGQISSEVPQNLSASRPQDRQFILSSKKLLLSDSGFYLCAWMRISGTVSGNTIYFGEGSWLTVV.

V is TRBV27 and J is TRBJ2-2; D may be TRBD1 (6 bases). V was pared by 3 bases and J by 6 bases, with 11 bases between. Germline assignment: CDR1 MNHEY and CDR2 SMNVEV (reference sequence). The length of the CDR3 is 14 residues. The CDR3: CASSFTGRAGELFF. The DNA for the CDR3 is TGTGCCAGCAGTTTTACAGGGCGAGCCGGGGAGCTGTTTTTT.

V gene TRBV18 combines with J gene TRBJ2-1; a possible D gene is TRBD2 (5 bases). V was shortened by 2 bases and J by 4 bases, with 12 bases between the two germline ends. The CDR3 has 15 amino acids. The germline CDR1 and CDR2 sequences are KGHSH and LQKENI. In DNA, the CDR3 is TGTGCCAGCTCACCAGAGGCTAGGACTTACAATGAGCAGTTCTTC. It encodes CASSPEARTYNEQFF.

This chain uses TRBV6-5 with TRBJ1-2; TRBD1 agrees at 9 bases. This CDR3 region has 14 residues. Germline CDR1 reads MNHEY; CDR2 reads SVGAGI. Trimming cost V 6 bases and J 3 bases; bases outside gene matches: 5. For the CDR3, the DNA is TGTGCCAGCAGGAGGGACAGGGTCGACTATGGCTACACCTTC. The encoded protein is CASRRDRVDYGYTF.

This clone was counted a few times. V is TRBV7-9 and J is TRBJ1-1; the D gene is possibly TRBD1 (6 bases). The CDR3 runs to 15 residues. CDR1 SEHNR and CDR2 FQNEAQ come from the germline V gene (reference sequence). V lost 3 bases and J lost 3, with 14 bases in between. CDR3 DNA: TGTGCCAGCAGCTTTAGTGGCAGGGGTTACACTGAAGCTTTCTTT. Translating it yields CASSFSGRGYTEAFF.

The V and J genes are TRBV5-1 and TRBJ1-2; no clear D gene. Between the trimmed V and J ends, which lost 4 bases and 5 bases, there was a span of 9 bases. CDR1 and CDR2 from the germline V gene are SGHRS and YFSETQ. This CDR3 region has 12 residues. The CDR3 DNA reads as TGCGCCAGCAGCCGGGGTGAATATGGCTACACCTTC. The encoded protein is CASSRGEYGYTF. Looking up the rest from reference TRBV5-1 and TRBJ1-2 gives the full variable domain: KAGVTQTPRYLIKTRGQQVTLSCSPISGHRSVSWYQQTPGQGLQFLFEYFSETQRNKGNFPGRFSGRQFSNSRSEMNVSTLELGDSALYLCASSRGEYGYTFGSGTRLTVV.

The chain employs TRBV19 and TRBJ2-7; 10 nucleotides match TRBD1. This CDR3 region has 13 residues. Germline-derived CDR1 and CDR2 are LNHDA and SQIVND (reference sequence). V was pared by 4 bases and J by 6 bases, with 3 bases of the junction left unmatched. In DNA, the CDR3 is TGTGCCAGTAGTACGACAGGGGGCTTCGAGCAGTACTTC. As protein: CASSTTGGFEQYF.

The count of this clone is one. The chain employs TRBV2 and TRBJ2-7, with D maybe TRBD1 (5 bases). The CDR3 runs 15 residues. V was shortened by 7 bases and J by 4 bases, with 20 bases between the two germline ends. CDR1 is SNHLY, CDR2 FYNNEI, per germline. This CDR3 is CASISSPGRAYEQYF. The CDR3 nucleotides are TGTGCCAGCATTTCCTCACCAGGCAGGGCGTACGAGCAGTACTTC.

This clone was seen once. This chain links TRBV7-8 with TRBJ2-7; 7 bases align to TRBD1. V lost 4 bases and J lost 7; bases outside the gene matches: 13. The V gene's germline CDR1 is SGHVS and CDR2 FQNEAQ. The CDR3 covers 15 residues. The CDR3 nucleotides read TGTGCCAGCAGCTGGGTTGGCACAGGGGTTAATGAGCAGTACTTC. Its translation is CASSWVGTGVNEQYF. Combining the CDR3 with reference TRBV7-8 and TRBJ2-7 gives the whole variable domain GAGVSQSPRYKVAKRGQDVALRCDPISGHVSLFWYQQALGQGPEFLTYFQNEAQLDKSGLPSDRFFAERPEGSVSTLKIQRTQQEDSAVYLCASSWVGTGVNEQYFGPGTRLTVT.

The chain is built from TRBV18 and TRBJ1-2, with D perhaps matching TRBD1 (5 bases). Trimming stripped 2 bases from V and 3 bases from J, with 22 bases between. Germline assignment: CDR1 KGHSH and CDR2 LQKENI. The CDR3 has 18 residues. The CDR3 here is CASSPRTPQGRDYYGYTF. CDR3 DNA: TGTGCCAGCTCACCAAGGACTCCGCAGGGTAGGGACTACTATGGCTACACCTTC.

The chain employs TRBV9 and TRBJ2-3; D unresolved. Trimming cost V 1 base and J 3 bases, with 9 bases left between them. The CDR3 runs 14 residues. Per the germline V gene, CDR1 is SGDLS and CDR2 is YYNGEE. For the CDR3, the DNA is TGTGCCAGCAGCGTATTCAGCGATACAGATACGCAGTATTTT. It is translated as CASSVFSDTDTQYF.

This clone was counted between two and nine times. This rearrangement joins TRBV2 to TRBJ1-5, with D unclear. CDR1 and CDR2 from the germline V gene are SNHLY and FYNNEI. Trimming pared 3 bases from V and 0 bases from J, leaving 6 bases between. The CDR3 loop spans 14 amino acids. In nucleotides, the CDR3 is TGTGCCAGCAGTGACTCGGGTAGCAATCAGCCCCAGCATTTT. This sequence encodes CASSDSGSNQPQHF.

In this sample, this clone turned up a few times. The rearrangement links TRBV6-1 to TRBJ2-5; D unresolved. V dropped 1 base and J dropped 2 bases, with 11 bases sitting between them. This CDR3 is built from 15 residues. Germline V gives CDR1 MNHNS, CDR2 SASEGT. In nucleotides, the CDR3 is TGTGCCAGCAGTGAAGTAATAGCCCAACAAGAGACCCAGTACTTC. Translating it yields CASSEVIAQQETQYF.

About this clone: The junction departs from the called germline gene at one end, perhaps through a read error. The rearrangement links TRBV6-5 to TRBJ1-2; TRBD1 might be the D (5 bases). CDR3 size: 11 residues. The V gene's germline CDR1 is MNHEY and CDR2 SVGAGI. The CDR3 protein is CATLRWGVPFF. Here the CDR3 DNA reads TGTGCCACCCTAAGATGGGGCGTACCCTTCTTC.

This clone has more than one count but fewer than ten. The chain links TRBV7-9 to TRBJ2-5; TRBD2 matches 10 bases. CDR1 is SEHNR, CDR2 FQNEAQ, per germline (reference sequence). Trimming at V came to 7 bases and at J to 5 bases, leaving 13 bases not matched to a gene. The CDR3 has 16 residues. Written as DNA, the CDR3 is TGTGCCAGCACTAGAAGCGGGGGGGCCCTTCGTGAGACCCAGTACTTC. Its translation: CASTRSGGALRETQYF.

The chain recombines TRBV25-1 with TRBJ2-6, with no clear D. V was trimmed by 5 bases and J by 0 bases, leaving 8 bases between them. Germline assignment: CDR1 MGHDK and CDR2 SYGVNS. The CDR3 sequence is 15 residues long. The chain's CDR3 is CASSHSSSGANVLTF. DNA of the CDR3: TGTGCCAGCAGTCATTCCAGCTCTGGGGCCAACGTCCTGACTTTC.

The chain has TRBV29-1 and TRBJ2-1; tentative D call: TRBD2 (7 bases). Per germline, CDR1 SQVTM and CDR2 ANQGSEA. V dropped 6 bases and J dropped 6 bases, with 18 bases sitting between them. The CDR3 spans 14 residues. DNA of the CDR3: TGCAGCGTCGGGGGAGGGGGAGGGCTCAATGAGCAGTTCTTC. It specifies CSVGGGGGLNEQFF.

This clone occurred once. CDR3 nucleotide sequence: TGTGCCAGCAGCTTGGCCGGGATACCGATTAACTATGGCTACACCTTC. The encoded protein is CASSLAGIPINYGYTF. V gene TRBV5-4 combines with J gene TRBJ1-2, with unresolved D. CDR3 length: 16 residues. CDR1 and CDR2 (germline): SGHNT, YYREEE (reference sequence). V lost 0 bases and J lost 1, with 13 bases in between.

This chain joins TRBV6-5 and TRBJ2-7; D might be TRBD1 (6 bases). Trimming stripped 5 bases from V and 2 bases from J, with 16 bases between. The CDR3 extends over 15 amino acids. Germline V lookup: CDR1 MNHEY, CDR2 SVGAGI. The DNA of the CDR3 is TGTGCCAGCAGTAGATACCCGGACAGAACCTACGAGCAGTACTTC. Translating it yields CASSRYPDRTYEQYF.

V is TRBV6-5 and J is TRBJ1-3; 7 bases map to TRBD1. Germline trimming cut 2 bases from V and 4 bases from J; bases unmatched to any gene: 5. CDR3 size: 15 residues. CDR1 and CDR2 from the germline V gene are MNHEY and SVGAGI. The CDR3 DNA reads TGTGCCAGCAGTTACATGGGACAGCCAGGAAACACCATATATTTT. It translates to CASSYMGQPGNTIYF.

The CDR3 spells CASSPTSGRTDTQYF. The CDR3 nucleotides are TGTGCCAGCAGCCCAACTAGCGGGAGAACAGATACGCAGTATTTT. V and J are TRBV7-6 and TRBJ2-3, with 11 bases lining up with TRBD2. This CDR3 spans 15 amino acids. V dropped 5 bases and J dropped 3; count of bases not matched to a gene: 4. CDR1 SGHVS and CDR2 FNYEAQ come from the germline V gene.

This clone has just a few counts. This rearrangement joins TRBV19 to TRBJ2-5; 11 bases are a match to TRBD1. Trimming removed 4 bases from V and 1 base from J; junction bases left unmatched: 5. Per germline, CDR1 LNHDA and CDR2 SQIVND (reference sequence). The CDR3 length is 16 residues. The CDR3 DNA follows: TGTGCCAGTAGTACCCACGGGACAGGGGGCCAAGAGACCCAGTACTTC. Translating it yields CASSTHGTGGQETQYF.